Below, one T cell receptor beta chain is given with its context. Its antigen is unknown. Relative to the germline gene, one junction end is altered; a read error may explain this. The CDR3 spans 14 residues. Germline CDR1 and CDR2: SGHRS and YFSETQ. The sample originates from a study of T cells in Graves' hyperthyroidism and ophthalmopathy. Study-wide results and limits: Most thyroid-expanded clonotypes above 0.001 were also found in blood. Stable hyperthyroidism and ophthalmopathy were separated using 13 V-J signatures.

Amplification of TCR beta CDR3 regions was performed using RNA transcripts as template. Using the HTBI primer set, a first-round RT-PCR was run on the TCR CDR3. TCRdb redid the calling of the multiplex PCR reads with MiXCR, one entry per CDR3 protein. The sample records 500,000 to 600,000 distinct CDR3 sequences, roughly 46% being singletons. The receptor comes from an adult woman with Graves' disease, either hyperthyroidism or ophthalmopathy (not recorded which). Sequenced sample: peripheral blood or thyroid tissue (not recorded which). The chain combines TRBV5-1 with TRBJ1-6; D call uncertain. The CDR3 here is CASKIRGSASPPHF. The CDR3 bases are TGTGCCAGCAAGATTCGGGGTTCCGCTTCACCCCCCCACTTT.